This T cell receptor beta chain was retrieved from a study of sequential checkpoint blockade in melanoma (dated by TCRdb to 2018 to 2020). In the study overall: Patients were assigned by 1:1 randomization to either first-line nivolumab followed by ipilimumab (arm A) or ipilimumab followed by nivolumab (arm B). Both trial sequences were followed by maintenance nivolumab. What the research found in general, with its limitations: The model for predicting response that combines TCR metrics with mutation burden needs to be validated in larger, independent patient cohorts.

The treatment or condition label here, explained by the study, means: randomized to nivolumab then ipilimumab (arm A) or the reverse (arm B). None of the patients in the trial had previously been given DNA-damaging chemotherapy. Thawed PBMCs were sorted on a FACS Aria II flow cytometer to isolate live CD3+CD8+ cells negative for CD19 and CD56. Samples came from patients with melanoma in CheckMate 064, a randomized, open-label phase II trial of sequential checkpoint blockade. Leukapheresis was used to collect peripheral blood mononuclear cells, which were then purified with Ficoll-Paque and frozen in human serum with about 10% DMSO. Purity of sorted blood CD3+CD8+ cells was verified at >95% immediately after sorting, followed by DNA extraction. The germline V gene specifies SGHNT as CDR1 and YENEEA as CDR2. V and J are truncated by 1 base and 3 bases respectively, leaving an intervening sequence of 16 bases. The CDR3 contains 16 residues, cysteine and phenylalanine counted. Only the CDR3 part of the read is kept: 48 bases, read in frame from the first base.

The immunoSEQ Assay was used to immunosequence TCRbeta CDR3 regions from genomic DNA. Before high-throughput sequencing, genomic DNA was amplified using bias-controlled multiplex PCR. In the authors' own workflow: To quantify the absolute abundance of each unique TCRbeta CDR3 region, the sequences were collapsed and filtered. Clonality was defined as 1 minus Pielou's evenness and was calculated using productive rearrangements only. A previously published method was used to identify clones with significantly greater frequencies in on-treatment samples than in baseline samples. Drawn from immuneACCESS, this table holds only the in-frame rearrangements with V and J called that TCRdb kept. Clones are partly lost; checked studies trace under half to an unresolved V gene and leave the rest unexplained. V and J calls and clone size follow that table, whereas D and trimming were derived from the DNA. Present in this sample are 25,000 to 35,000 clones, 75% to 90% of which were seen just once. The leading ten clones occupy roughly 22% of the sample.

On this clone itself: Its antigen is currently not known. There are no base qualities to consult, and no much larger clone falls within one base.

The chain was built from TRBV11-3 and TRBJ2-7; TRBD1 is a weak D gene call, 5 bases matching. The sample consisted of CD8+ T cells sorted from blood (inferred from file names), taken from a patient given nivolumab and ipilimumab in sequence. The sequence derives from a human donor with melanoma. The CDR3 reads as follows: CASSLGPPAGYYEQYF. At the DNA level, the sequence is TGTGCCAGCAGCTTAGGCCCTCCAGCAGGGTACTACGAGCAGTACTTC.